A selection of T cell receptor beta chains follows, all from one sample in a study of blood T cell repertoires in COVID-19. Clones were read by immunoSEQ multiplex PCR, and TCRdb kept only the in-frame ones, dropping some. The profile shows under 250,000 clones, roughly 94% of them singletons. Sequencing was performed on peripheral blood. These receptors were collected from a man aged 30 to 39 with acute or convalescent COVID-19. CDR3s include the opening cysteine and the closing phenylalanine or tryptophan. D genes are given only for firm matches. A row's size may be missing; if present it is once, few, many or a size class.

d_call clone_size cdr3_length j_call v_call cdr3_aa cdr3_nt
. . 14 TRBJ2-5 TRBV7-9 CASSRYRGGETQYF TGTGCCAGCAGCCGCTACAGGGGAGGAGAGACCCAGTACTTC
TRBD2 . 15 TRBJ2-2 TRBV4-1 CASRNSGGGTGELFF TGCGCCAGCAGAAATAGCGGGGGTGGCACCGGGGAGCTGTTTTTT
. . 11 TRBJ1-2 TRBV28 CASSLSYGYTF TGTGCCAGCAGTCTAAGCTATGGCTACACCTTC
. . 12 TRBJ2-7 TRBV5-1 CASSSGRDEQYF TGCGCCAGCAGTTCCGGGAGAGACGAGCAGTACTTC
. . 13 TRBJ1-2 TRBV12-3/TRBV12-4 CASSLVGEGGYTF TGTGCCAGCAGTTTAGTCGGGGAGGGTGGCTACACCTTC
. few 16 TRBJ2-6 TRBV14 CASSQGSYSGANVLTF TGTGCCAGCAGCCAGGGCAGCTACTCTGGGGCCAACGTCCTGACTTTC
TRBD1 . 14 TRBJ1-4 TRBV5-1 CASSFGDRGEKLFF TGCGCCAGCAGCTTCGGGGACAGAGGGGAAAAACTGTTTTTT
TRBD2 . 14 TRBJ2-7 TRBV27 CASSLSGTNYEQYF TGTGCCAGCAGTTTATCCGGGACTAACTACGAGCAGTACTTC
TRBD2 . 18 TRBJ2-1 TRBV12-5 CASGLVVQSGGAVNEQFF TGTGCTAGTGGTTTGGTGGTTCAGAGCGGGGGGGCCGTCAATGAGCAGTTCTTC
. . 14 TRBJ2-7 TRBV5-6 CASSLSGDSYEQYF TGTGCCAGCAGCTTGAGCGGAGACTCCTACGAGCAGTACTTC
. . 15 TRBJ2-3 TRBV27 CASSLGRVYTDTQYF TGTGCCAGCAGTTTAGGGCGGGTCTACACAGATACGCAGTATTTT
. . 13 TRBJ2-7 TRBV2 CASSVERVGEQYF TGTGCCAGCAGTGTCGAACGAGTCGGCGAGCAGTACTTC
. . 13 TRBJ2-1 TRBV9 CASSPAVRDEQFF TGTGCCAGCAGCCCCGCGGTTCGAGATGAGCAGTTCTTC
. . 13 TRBJ2-5 TRBV7-2 CASSLGPRETQYF TGTGCCAGCAGCTTAGGACCGAGGGAGACCCAGTACTTC
. . 12 TRBJ1-2 TRBV19 CATYHRDYGYTF TGTGCCACCTACCACAGGGACTATGGCTACACCTTC
TRBD2 . 14 TRBJ2-1 TRBV19 CASNSLAGYNEQFF TGTGCCAGTAATTCACTAGCGGGGTACAATGAGCAGTTCTTC
TRBD1 . 16 TRBJ1-2 TRBV5-5 CASSLDISGGRDGYTF TGTGCCAGCAGCTTGGATATTTCAGGGGGCCGTGATGGCTACACCTTC
. . 13 TRBJ2-5 TRBV11-2 CASEDLGRETQYF TGTGCCAGCGAGGATCTGGGGAGGGAGACCCAGTACTTC
TRBD2 . 16 TRBJ2-1 TRBV5-1 CASSLGSGSSYNEQFF TGCGCCAGCAGCTTGGGTAGCGGGAGCTCCTACAATGAGCAGTTCTTC
. . 15 TRBJ1-1 TRBV7-9 CASSLGPAGKDEAFF TGTGCCAGCAGCTTAGGTCCGGCAGGAAAAGATGAAGCTTTCTTT
. . 13 TRBJ2-3 TRBV18 CASSLLSTDTQYF TGTGCCAGCTCGCTACTTAGCACAGATACGCAGTATTTT
. once 18 TRBJ2-1 TRBV23-1 CASSQWRGPQGGYNEQFF TGCGCCAGCAGTCAATGGAGGGGCCCCCAAGGAGGCTACAATGAGCAGTTCTTC
TRBD1 once 15 TRBJ1-1 TRBV5-1 CASSLVTGVNTEAFF TGCGCCAGCAGCTTGGTAACAGGGGTGAACACTGAAGCTTTCTTT
TRBD1 . 15 TRBJ2-7 TRBV7-8 CASSWSGTGGYEQYF TGTGCCAGCAGCTGGTCCGGGACAGGGGGCTACGAGCAGTACTTC
TRBD1 . 15 TRBJ1-2 TRBV5-1 CASSPGTGLNRGYTF TGCGCCAGCAGCCCTGGGACAGGCCTTAACAGAGGCTACACCTTC
TRBD2 once 15 TRBJ2-2 TRBV6-4 CASSRLAGVDGELFF TGTGCCAGCAGTAGACTAGCGGGAGTGGACGGGGAGCTGTTTTTT
TRBD1 . 15 TRBJ2-7 TRBV20-1 CSASPNGQGRYEQYF TGCAGTGCTAGTCCTAACGGACAGGGTCGCTACGAGCAGTACTTC
. . 13 TRBJ2-1 TRBV10-1 CASTTSLGGEQFF TGCGCCAGCACCACGTCCTTAGGGGGTGAGCAGTTCTTC
. . 15 TRBJ1-5 TRBV10-3 CAISESTRGPQPQHF TGTGCCATCAGTGAGTCGACTCGGGGTCCCCAGCCCCAGCATTTT
. . 14 TRBJ2-7 TRBV28 CASSFFAGSYEQYF TGTGCCAGCAGTTTCTTCGCGGGTTCCTACGAGCAGTACTTC
TRBD1 . 14 TRBJ2-7 TRBV2 CASSSGTGSYEQYF TGTGCCAGCAGTTCCGGGACAGGGTCCTACGAGCAGTACTTC
TRBD1 . 19 TRBJ2-5 TRBV7-3 CASSLPPGQGGALSETQYF TGTGCCAGCAGCTTACCTCCCGGACAGGGGGGGGCTCTTTCGGAGACCCAGTACTTC
TRBD2 . 15 TRBJ2-1 TRBV7-2 CASSLFGTSENEQFF TGTGCCAGCAGCTTATTTGGGACTAGCGAGAATGAGCAGTTCTTC
. . 13 TRBJ1-5 TRBV2 CASSPSWGQPQHF TGTGCCAGCAGTCCAAGTTGGGGCCAGCCCCAGCATTTT
. few 13 TRBJ1-2 TRBV12-3/TRBV12-4 CASSLDSRYGYTF TGTGCCAGCAGTCTGGACAGCCGCTATGGCTACACCTTC
. . 13 TRBJ1-2 TRBV14 CASSPQGEYGYTF TGTGCCAGCAGCCCACAGGGTGAGTATGGCTACACCTTC
TRBD1 . 15 TRBJ1-1 TRBV28 CASTRQGARVTEAFF TGTGCCAGCACCAGACAGGGGGCGCGGGTCACTGAAGCTTTCTTT
. . 15 TRBJ2-5 TRBV7-9 CASSTRDNAQETQYF TGTGCCAGCAGCACCCGGGACAACGCCCAAGAGACCCAGTACTTC
. . 17 TRBJ1-4 TRBV30 CAWAVRPSGSTNEKLFF TGTGCCTGGGCCGTCCGCCCTTCAGGGTCAACTAATGAAAAACTGTTTTTT